Listed below are T cell receptor beta chains from one sample, sequenced in a study of CD8 T cells in ankylosing spondylitis. From the 5' RACE reads, TCRdb called clonotypes with MiXCR, one entry per CDR3 protein. The sample shows around 770,000 distinct CDR3 sequences, 12% of them seen only once. Specimen: blood, either unsorted or a sorted T cell fraction (not recorded which). Every receptor here comes from a male donor with ankylosing spondylitis. Each CDR3 is given with its conserved first and last residue. The order of the fields is J gene, clone size, V gene, CDR3 protein. The listing skips clone size in some rows; elsewhere it reads once, few, many or a size class.

TRBJ1-3,few,TRBV12-3/TRBV12-4,CASSWDRFSGNTIYF
TRBJ2-1,few,TRBV20-1,CSLRLTYYNEQFF
TRBJ2-5,few,TRBV25-1,CASSASVTSYQETQYF
TRBJ2-7,NA,TRBV20-1,CSATEQYF
TRBJ2-5,many,TRBV9,CASSLRVGETQYF
TRBJ2-5,few,TRBV18,CASSPAVGPETQYF
TRBJ2-2,NA,TRBV15,CATSRAHGELFF
TRBJ1-5,few,TRBV6-2/TRBV6-3,CASSSEKGSNQPQHF
TRBJ2-2,few,TRBV21-1,CASSKEASGRAPELFF
TRBJ2-5,few,TRBV29-1,CSVELADPQETQYF
TRBJ2-3,few,TRBV13,CASSSWDRVAYF
TRBJ1-5,NA,TRBV5-1,CASSFSVSQPQHF
TRBJ1-4,NA,TRBV7-2,CASSFGTNEKLFF
TRBJ1-1,few,TRBV20-1,CSARGRWNTEAFF